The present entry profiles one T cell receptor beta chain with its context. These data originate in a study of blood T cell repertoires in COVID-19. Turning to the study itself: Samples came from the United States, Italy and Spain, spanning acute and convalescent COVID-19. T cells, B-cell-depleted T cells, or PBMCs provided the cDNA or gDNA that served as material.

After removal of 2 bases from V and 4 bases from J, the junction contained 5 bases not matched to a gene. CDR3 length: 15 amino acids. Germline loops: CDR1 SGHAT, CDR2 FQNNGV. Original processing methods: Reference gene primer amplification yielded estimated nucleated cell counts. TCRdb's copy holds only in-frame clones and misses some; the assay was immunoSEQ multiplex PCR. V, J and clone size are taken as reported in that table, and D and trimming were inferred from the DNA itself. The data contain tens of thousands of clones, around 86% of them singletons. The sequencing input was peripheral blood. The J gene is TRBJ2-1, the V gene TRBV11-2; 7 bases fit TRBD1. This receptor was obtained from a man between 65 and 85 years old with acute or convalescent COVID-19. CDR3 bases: TGTGCCAGCAGCTTACTGGACAGGCTTTACAATGAGCAGTTCTTC. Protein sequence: CASSLLDRLYNEQFF.